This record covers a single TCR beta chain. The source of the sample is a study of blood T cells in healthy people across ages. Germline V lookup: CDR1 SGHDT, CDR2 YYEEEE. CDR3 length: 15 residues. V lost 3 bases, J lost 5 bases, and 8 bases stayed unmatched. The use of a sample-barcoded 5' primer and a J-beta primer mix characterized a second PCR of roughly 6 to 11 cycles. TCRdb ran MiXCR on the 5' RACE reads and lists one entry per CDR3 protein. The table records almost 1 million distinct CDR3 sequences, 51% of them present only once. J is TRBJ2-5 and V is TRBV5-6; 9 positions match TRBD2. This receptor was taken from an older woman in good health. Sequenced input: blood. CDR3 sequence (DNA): TGTGCCAGCAGCTGGGCCAGCGGGAGGCACGAGACCCAGTACTTC. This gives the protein CASSWASGRHETQYF. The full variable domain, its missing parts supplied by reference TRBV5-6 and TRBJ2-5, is DAGVTQSPTHLIKTRGQQVTLRCSPKSGHDTVSWYQQALGQGPQFIFQYYEEEERQRGNFPDRFSGHQFPNYSSELNVNALLLGDSALYLCASSWASGRHETQYFGPGTRLLVL.